This T cell receptor beta chain was captured in a study of cytomegalovirus exposure and HLA in healthy donors. The repertoire was sequenced with immunoSEQ multiplex PCR; TCRdb's copy has only in-frame clones and lacks some. The table lists roughly 43,000 clones, roughly 93% of them singletons, with approximately 2% in the top ten. The TCR was taken from a woman under 30 in good health and CMV-seronegative. The sample was PBMCs.

The DNA of the CDR3 is TGTGCCAGCAGCACTCGGGGGAGCGGGATCCCCGGGGAGCTGTTTTTT. Its protein product is CASSTRGSGIPGELFF. This rearrangement joins TRBV9 to TRBJ2-2; 7 nucleotides line up with TRBD2. The CDR3 is made up of 16 amino acids. Trimming at V came to 4 bases and at J to 6 bases, leaving 12 bases not matched to a gene. Germline-derived CDR1 and CDR2 are SGDLS and YYNGEE.